The following is a T cell receptor beta chain sequence with its context. Its antigen is undetermined. The CDR3 totals 15 residues. The junction had 6 bases not matched to a gene; V was cut back by 6 bases and J by 1 base. Germline V gene sequence: CDR1 KGHSH, CDR2 LQKENI. PCR was performed using 60 Vbeta and 13 Jbeta primers. Profiled with immunoSEQ multiplex PCR; TCRdb holds only in-frame clones, not every one. The table shows fewer than 110,000 clones, with around 77% occurring only once. The sample belongs to a study of cytomegalovirus exposure and HLA in healthy donors. Overall study: Caucasian-associated ancestry cluster membership applied to 75% to 85% of over 350 genotyped donors.

Broader study findings: Presence/absence analyses rested on an assumption that sequencing depth was roughly uniform across donors. TRBV6-2, TRBV6-3 and other indistinguishable V segments were excluded. Cytomegalovirus status was reportedly diagnosed by the classifier with high sensitivity and specificity.

The receptor's source is a male donor in good health and CMV-seronegative. The V and J genes are TRBV18 and TRBJ2-7; 10 positions match TRBD1. The sample comprised PBMCs. The DNA of the CDR3 is TGTGCCAGCTCCCCCGGGACAGGGGTTTCCTACGAGCAGTACTTC. Translated, it gives CASSPGTGVSYEQYF. Using reference TRBV18 and TRBJ2-7 for the parts outside the CDR3, the full variable domain is NAGVMQNPRHLVRRRGQEARLRCSPMKGHSHVYWYRQLPEEGLKFMVYLQKENIIDESGMPKERFSAEFPKEGPSILRIQQVVRGDSAAYFCASSPGTGVSYEQYFGPGTRLTVT.